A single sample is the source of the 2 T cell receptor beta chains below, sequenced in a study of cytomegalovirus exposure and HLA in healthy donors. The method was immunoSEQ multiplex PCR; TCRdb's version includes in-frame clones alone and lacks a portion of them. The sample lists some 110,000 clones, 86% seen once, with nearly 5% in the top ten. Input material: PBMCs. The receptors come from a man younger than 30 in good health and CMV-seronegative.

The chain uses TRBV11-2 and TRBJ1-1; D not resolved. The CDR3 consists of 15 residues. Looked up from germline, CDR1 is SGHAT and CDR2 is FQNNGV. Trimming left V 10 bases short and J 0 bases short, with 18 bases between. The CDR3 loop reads CAIRPLDTVNTEAFF. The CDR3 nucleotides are TGTGCCATTCGACCCCTCGACACAGTGAACACTGAAGCTTTCTTT.

CDR3 DNA: TGTGCCAGCAGTGAGGGCAGGGGGCCGGGCTTGGCCAAAAACATTCAGTACTTC. Its protein product is CASSEGRGPGLAKNIQYF. V is TRBV6-1 and J is TRBJ2-4; TRBD1 matches at 8 bases. The ends lost 3 bases at V and 1 base at J; junction bases unmatched: 11. Germline V gives CDR1 MNHNS, CDR2 SASEGT. The CDR3 is made up of 18 amino acids.